The next 4 T cell receptor beta chains were all read from a single sample in a study of HIV-infected patients and healthy controls. Reverse transcription used 450 to 500 ng RNA and constant-region primers for alpha and beta. Each of the alpha and beta chains got its own library through chain-specific third strand synthesis with indices. One entry per CDR3 protein results from TCRdb running MiXCR on the 5' RACE reads. This table has under 25,000 distinct CDR3 sequences, roughly 8.9% appearing once. Whole blood was used without fractionation, so all unsorted peripheral T cells were included. Sequencing was performed on blood. The source of these receptors is an adult in good health.

As regards this clonotype: A much larger clone differs by one base, so this may be a read error. The CDR3: CASSLDRAGTDTQYF. The CDR3 DNA reads TGTGCCAGCAGCTTAGACAGAGCTGGCACAGATACGCAGTATTTT. This chain connects TRBV7-9 to TRBJ2-3; D remains ambiguous. This CDR3 spans 15 amino acids. The germline V gene encodes CDR1 SEHNR and CDR2 FQNEAQ (reference sequence). The V end was cut by 1 base, the J end by 1 base, with 9 bases between.

The rearrangement joins TRBV24-1 to TRBJ2-1, with a possible D match to TRBD1 (5 bases). V was cut by 2 bases and J by 8 bases, with 12 bases left in between. The germline V gene encodes CDR1 KGHDR and CDR2 SFDVKD. The CDR3 loop spans 14 amino acids. The CDR3 DNA follows: TGTGCCACCAGTGATTGGCAGGGATCAGATGAGCAGTTCTTC. Its translation: CATSDWQGSDEQFF.

There are many counts of this clonotype. J is TRBJ2-5 and V is TRBV10-3; D call uncertain. There are 13 residues in the CDR3. Trimming took 2 bases from V and 7 from J, leaving 11 bases between them. CDR1 and CDR2 from the germline V gene are ENHRY and SYGVKD. CDR3 sequence reads: CAISEQPSGTQYF. In nucleotides, the CDR3 is TGTGCCATCAGTGAGCAGCCTAGTGGGACCCAGTACTTC.

The chain recombines TRBV27 with TRBJ1-2; 11 nucleotides agree with TRBD1. The CDR3 consists of 16 residues. CDR1 and CDR2 from the germline V gene are MNHEY and SMNVEV (reference sequence). V shed 9 bases and J 0 bases; nucleotides not matched to a gene: 9. CDR3 loop: CARIGQGAISNYGYTF. Written as DNA, the CDR3 is TGTGCCAGAATAGGACAGGGGGCGATTTCTAACTATGGCTACACCTTC.